A selection of T cell receptor beta chains follows, all from one sample in a study of blood T cell repertoires in COVID-19. Repertoires were generated with immunoSEQ multiplex PCR, while TCRdb's copy carries only in-frame clones and drops some. The sample includes around 130,000 clones, about four fifths of them seen just once. Sequencing used PBMCs or T cells enriched from blood (not recorded which). Source of these receptors: a young woman who had been exposed to COVID-19. Both conserved end residues are part of each CDR3. The order of the fields is D gene, V gene, clone size, J gene, CDR3 DNA, CDR3 protein. A D gene is named only where the DNA matches it firmly. Where a row states a size, it is once, few, many or the class of an expanded clone; other rows omit it.

>TRBD1|TRBV19|NA|TRBJ2-3
TGTGCCAGTAGTAGAGGGGGCGGAAGGGTAGATACGCAGTATTTT
CASSRGGGRVDTQYF
>NA|TRBV5-1|once|TRBJ1-2
TGCGCCAGCAGCTTCCGGGGGTCCGACAGCCGGTACTATGGCTACACCTTC
CASSFRGSDSRYYGYTF
>TRBD2|TRBV7-2|NA|TRBJ2-3
TGTGCCAGCAGCTCCCGACTAGCGGGAGGCGGAGATACGCAGTATTTT
CASSSRLAGGGDTQYF
>TRBD1|TRBV5-1|NA|TRBJ1-2
TGCGCCAGCAGCTCTGAGCCCCGACAGGGCACTAACTATGGCTACACCTTC
CASSSEPRQGTNYGYTF
>TRBD2|TRBV30|NA|TRBJ2-2
TGTGCCTGGACCCGGACTAGCGGGAACACCGGGGAGCTGTTTTTT
CAWTRTSGNTGELFF
>NA|TRBV2|NA|TRBJ1-1
TGTGCCAGCAGTCGAGGCAGGGGGAACACTGAAGCTTTCTTT
CASSRGRGNTEAFF
>NA|TRBV6-2/TRBV6-3|NA|TRBJ2-3
TGTGCCAGCAGTTTACAGGCGGATACGCAGTATTTT
CASSLQADTQYF
>NA|TRBV16|NA|TRBJ1-3
TGTGCCAGCAGCCAAGACTTGGGAAACACCATATATTTT
CASSQDLGNTIYF
>TRBD2|TRBV5-1|NA|TRBJ2-3
TGCGCCAGCAGCTGGCGAGGGACTAGCGGGGGCACCACAGATACGCAGTATTTT
CASSWRGTSGGTTDTQYF
>TRBD1|TRBV28|once|TRBJ2-7
TGTGCCAGCAGCACGCCTGACAGGGGAGTTGGCGAGCAGTACTTC
CASSTPDRGVGEQYF
>TRBD1|TRBV7-9|NA|TRBJ1-3
TGTGCCAGCAACTTTCTATCTCAGACAGGGGGTGGAAACACCATATATTTT
CASNFLSQTGGGNTIYF
>NA|TRBV7-8|few|TRBJ1-2
TGTGCCAGCAGTTCCGGGACAAGCTATGGCTACACCTTC
CASSSGTSYGYTF
>NA|TRBV10-3|NA|TRBJ1-6
TGTGCCATCGGTGGGCAGGTTCTTTCACCCCTCCACTTT
CAIGGQVLSPLHF
>NA|TRBV4-3|NA|TRBJ2-7
TGCGCCAGCAGCCACGGTTCAGGGGACAACCCCTACGAGCAGTACTTC
CASSHGSGDNPYEQYF
>TRBD2|TRBV7-3|NA|TRBJ2-1
TGTGCCAGCAGCCCCCAGGGTCCCCAAGCGGGAGTGGACGAGCAGTTCTTC
CASSPQGPQAGVDEQFF
>TRBD1|TRBV28|NA|TRBJ1-2
TGTGCCAGCAGTCGTACGGGACAGGCGACACGAAACTATGGCTACACCTTC
CASSRTGQATRNYGYTF
>NA|TRBV10-3|NA|TRBJ1-4
TGTGCCATCAGTGAGTCCAGGGCTAATGAAAAACTGTTTTTT
CAISESRANEKLFF
>TRBD1|TRBV2|NA|TRBJ1-3
TGTGCCAGCAGTTGGGGGCAGGGGGCCGGAAACACCATATATTTT
CASSWGQGAGNTIYF
>TRBD1|TRBV6-2/TRBV6-3|NA|TRBJ1-4
TGTGCCAGCAGTCCACAGGGGGCGTCGAATGAAAAACTGTTTTTT
CASSPQGASNEKLFF
>NA|TRBV20-1|NA|TRBJ1-5
TGCAGTGCTAGTCGGGCAGGGGATATCAATCAGCCCCAGCATTTT
CSASRAGDINQPQHF
>TRBD2|TRBV3-1/TRBV3-2|NA|TRBJ2-2
TGTGCCAGCAGCCATTTCTGGGGGGGAGTGTACACCGGGGAGCTGTTTTTT
CASSHFWGGVYTGELFF
>NA|TRBV12-3/TRBV12-4|NA|TRBJ1-2
TGTGCCAGCAGCGACAGCTATGGCTACACCTTC
CASSDSYGYTF
>NA|TRBV28|NA|TRBJ2-7
TGTGCCAGCAGTTCACCCCCAAGCTCTAGGGGGGAGCAGTACTTC
CASSSPPSSRGEQYF
>NA|TRBV3-1/TRBV3-2|once|TRBJ1-3
TGTGCCAGCAGCCAAGATTCGGGGGGAAACACCATATATTTT
CASSQDSGGNTIYF
>TRBD1|TRBV2|NA|TRBJ1-2
TGTGCCAGCAGTGAATCGGCCAGGGGGCGGGATGGCTACACCTTC
CASSESARGRDGYTF
>NA|TRBV7-9|NA|TRBJ1-1
TGTGCCAGCAGCTTCTCAGACACTGAAGCTTTCTTT
CASSFSDTEAFF
>NA|TRBV15|once|TRBJ2-2
TGTGCCACCAGCAGAGATCTTGGACAGAACACCGGGGAGCTGTTTTTT
CATSRDLGQNTGELFF
>NA|TRBV7-9|NA|TRBJ2-7
TGTGCCAGCAGCCCAACAAGAAAACCCTACGAGCAGTACTTC
CASSPTRKPYEQYF
>TRBD1|TRBV6-2/TRBV6-3|once|TRBJ2-1
TGTGCCAGCAGTTACCCCACCGACAGGGGGTTAAGCTCCTACAATGAGCAGTTCTTC
CASSYPTDRGLSSYNEQFF
>TRBD2|TRBV9|once|TRBJ2-1
TGTGCCAGCAGCGTAGGTGGCGGGAGCTCCTACAATGAGCAGTTCTTC
CASSVGGGSSYNEQFF
>TRBD1|TRBV7-2|NA|TRBJ1-3
TGTGCCAGCAGCCGCGGGACAGGCACGGGAAACACCATATATTTT
CASSRGTGTGNTIYF
>NA|TRBV4-1|NA|TRBJ1-1
TGCGCCAGCAGCTCTGGACATACGAACACTGAAGCTTTCTTT
CASSSGHTNTEAFF
>NA|TRBV28|few|TRBJ1-1
TGTGCCAGCAGTCGTAGGGGTGAAGCTTTCTTT
CASSRRGEAFF
>NA|TRBV7-9|NA|TRBJ1-2
TGTGCCAGCAGCTTTATGGGGTACAGGGATGGCTACACCTTC
CASSFMGYRDGYTF
>TRBD2|TRBV5-1|NA|TRBJ2-3
TGCGCCAGCAGCTCAACCCCCGGGACTAGTATAGGGACAAATACGCAGTATTTT
CASSSTPGTSIGTNTQYF
>TRBD1|TRBV6-2/TRBV6-3|NA|TRBJ2-7
TGTGCCAGCAGTTACGGGGACAGGGGGCATGAGCAGTACTTC
CASSYGDRGHEQYF
>NA|TRBV30|NA|TRBJ1-3
TGTGCCTGGAGTGGGGGGCATGGAAACACCATATATTTT
CAWSGGHGNTIYF
>NA|TRBV5-1|NA|TRBJ2-5
TGCGCCAGCAGCTTTACCTCAGGGGAGACCCAGTACTTC
CASSFTSGETQYF
>NA|TRBV28|NA|TRBJ1-6
TGTGCCAGCAGTTTTGGCGGTAATAATTCACCCCTCCACTTT
CASSFGGNNSPLHF
>NA|TRBV4-3|NA|TRBJ2-1
TGCGCCAGCAGCCAAGAGGGCCGCTACAATGAGCAGTTCTTC
CASSQEGRYNEQFF
>NA|TRBV24-1|few|TRBJ1-5
TGTGCCACCAGCTCGGGAAGGGAAGATAGCAATCAGCCCCAGCATTTT
CATSSGREDSNQPQHF
>NA|TRBV27|few|TRBJ1-6
TGTGCCAGCAGTATAATCCCGGGACAAGAAGGTTCACCCCTCCACTTT
CASSIIPGQEGSPLHF
>TRBD1|TRBV28|NA|TRBJ1-4
TGTGCCAGCAGTCCGGGACAGGGAATTAATGAAAAACTGTTTTTT
CASSPGQGINEKLFF
>NA|TRBV7-6|NA|TRBJ2-5
TGTGCCAGCAGCGTAGAACAGGGTTTCCAAGAGACCCAGTACTTC
CASSVEQGFQETQYF
>NA|TRBV7-7|NA|TRBJ2-1
TGTGCCAGCAGCTTAGTTCTAGGAACGTCCTACAATGAGCAGTTCTTC
CASSLVLGTSYNEQFF
>NA|TRBV14|NA|TRBJ1-1
TGTGCCAGCAGCCAGGACTACACTGAAGCTTTCTTT
CASSQDYTEAFF
>NA|TRBV12-3/TRBV12-4|NA|TRBJ1-1
TGTGCCAGCAGTTTACTTCCCACTGAAGCTTTCTTT
CASSLLPTEAFF
>NA|TRBV27|once|TRBJ2-1
TGTGCCAGCAGTCTTACACGTTACAATGAGCAGTTCTTC
CASSLTRYNEQFF
>NA|TRBV6-6|NA|TRBJ1-2
TGTGCCAGCTCCCAGAGGGCAGCGACTAACTATGGCTACACCTTC
CASSQRAATNYGYTF
>TRBD1|TRBV6-6|NA|TRBJ1-6
TGTGCCAGCAGTTCCACCGGGACAGGTTATAATTCACCCCTCCACTTT
CASSSTGTGYNSPLHF
>TRBD1|TRBV4-1|NA|TRBJ2-7
TGCGCCAGCAGCCAAGCCTGGACAGGGGGCTACGAGCAGTACTTC
CASSQAWTGGYEQYF
>NA|TRBV15|NA|TRBJ2-3
TGTGCCACCAGCAGAGCGTCCAGAATCACAGATACGCAGTATTTT
CATSRASRITDTQYF
>TRBD1|TRBV11-2|once|TRBJ2-3
TGTGCCAGCAGCTGGGGACAGGGAGAGACAGATACGCAGTATTTT
CASSWGQGETDTQYF
>TRBD1|TRBV6-5|NA|TRBJ2-7
TGTGCCAGCAGTAATATTCGACAGGGGTCGGGCGAGCAGTACTTC
CASSNIRQGSGEQYF
>TRBD2|TRBV18|NA|TRBJ2-3
TGTGCCAGCTCACCACCGAATAGCGGGGGAATCACAGATACGCAGTATTTT
CASSPPNSGGITDTQYF
>TRBD2|TRBV18|NA|TRBJ2-3
TGTGCCAGCTCACCTTCACTAGCGGGTGCCACAGATACGCAGTATTTT
CASSPSLAGATDTQYF